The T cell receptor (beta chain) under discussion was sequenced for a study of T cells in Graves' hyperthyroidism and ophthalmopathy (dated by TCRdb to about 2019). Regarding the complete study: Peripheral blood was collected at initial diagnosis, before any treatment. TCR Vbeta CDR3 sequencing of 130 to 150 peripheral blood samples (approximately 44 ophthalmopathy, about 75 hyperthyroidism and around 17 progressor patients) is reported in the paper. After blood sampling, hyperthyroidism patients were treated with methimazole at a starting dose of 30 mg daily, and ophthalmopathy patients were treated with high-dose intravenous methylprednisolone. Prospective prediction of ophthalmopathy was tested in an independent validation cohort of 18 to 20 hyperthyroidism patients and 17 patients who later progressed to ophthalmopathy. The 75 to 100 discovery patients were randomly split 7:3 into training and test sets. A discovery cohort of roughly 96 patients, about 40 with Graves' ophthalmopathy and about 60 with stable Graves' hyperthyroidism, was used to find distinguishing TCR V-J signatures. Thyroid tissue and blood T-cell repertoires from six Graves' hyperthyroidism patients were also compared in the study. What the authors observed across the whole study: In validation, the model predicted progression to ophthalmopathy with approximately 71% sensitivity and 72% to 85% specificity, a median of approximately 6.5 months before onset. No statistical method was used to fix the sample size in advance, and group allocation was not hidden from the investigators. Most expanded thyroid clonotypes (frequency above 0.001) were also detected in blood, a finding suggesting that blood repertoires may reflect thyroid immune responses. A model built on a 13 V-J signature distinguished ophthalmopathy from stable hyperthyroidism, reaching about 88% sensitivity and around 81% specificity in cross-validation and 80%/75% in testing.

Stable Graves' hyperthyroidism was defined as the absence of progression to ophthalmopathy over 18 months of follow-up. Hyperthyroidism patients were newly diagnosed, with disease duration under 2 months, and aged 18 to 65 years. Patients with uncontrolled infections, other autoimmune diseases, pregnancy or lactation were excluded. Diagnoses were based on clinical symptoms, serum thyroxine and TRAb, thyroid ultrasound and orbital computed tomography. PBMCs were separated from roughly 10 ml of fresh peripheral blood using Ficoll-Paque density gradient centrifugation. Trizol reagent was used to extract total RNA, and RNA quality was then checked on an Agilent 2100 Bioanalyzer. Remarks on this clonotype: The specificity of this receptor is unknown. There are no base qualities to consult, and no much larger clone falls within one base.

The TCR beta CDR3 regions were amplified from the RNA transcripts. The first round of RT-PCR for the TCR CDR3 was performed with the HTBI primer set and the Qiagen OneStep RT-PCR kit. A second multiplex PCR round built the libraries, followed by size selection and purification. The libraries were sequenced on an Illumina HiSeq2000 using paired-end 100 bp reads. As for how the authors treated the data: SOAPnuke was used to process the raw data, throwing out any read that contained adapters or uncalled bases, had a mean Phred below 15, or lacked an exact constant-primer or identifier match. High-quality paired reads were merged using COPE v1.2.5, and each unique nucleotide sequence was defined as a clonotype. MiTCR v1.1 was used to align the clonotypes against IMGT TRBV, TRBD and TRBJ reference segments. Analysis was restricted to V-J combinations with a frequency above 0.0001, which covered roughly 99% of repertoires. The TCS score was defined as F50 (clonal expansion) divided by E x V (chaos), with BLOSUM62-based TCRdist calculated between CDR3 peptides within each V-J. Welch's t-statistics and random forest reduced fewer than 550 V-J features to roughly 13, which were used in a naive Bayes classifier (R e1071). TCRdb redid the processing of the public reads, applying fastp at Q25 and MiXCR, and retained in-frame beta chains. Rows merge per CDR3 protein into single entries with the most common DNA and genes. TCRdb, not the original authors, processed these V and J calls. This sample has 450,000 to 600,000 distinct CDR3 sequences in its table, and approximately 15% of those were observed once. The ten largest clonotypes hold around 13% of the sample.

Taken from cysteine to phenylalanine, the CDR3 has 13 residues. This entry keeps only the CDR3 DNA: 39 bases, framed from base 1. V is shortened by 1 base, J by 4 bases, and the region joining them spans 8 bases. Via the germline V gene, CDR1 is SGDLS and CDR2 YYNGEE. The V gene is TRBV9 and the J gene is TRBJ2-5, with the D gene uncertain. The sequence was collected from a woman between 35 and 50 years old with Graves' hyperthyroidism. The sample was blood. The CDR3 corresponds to CASSVPPVETQYF. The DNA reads TGTGCCAGCAGCGTACCCCCAGTAGAGACCCAGTACTTC.